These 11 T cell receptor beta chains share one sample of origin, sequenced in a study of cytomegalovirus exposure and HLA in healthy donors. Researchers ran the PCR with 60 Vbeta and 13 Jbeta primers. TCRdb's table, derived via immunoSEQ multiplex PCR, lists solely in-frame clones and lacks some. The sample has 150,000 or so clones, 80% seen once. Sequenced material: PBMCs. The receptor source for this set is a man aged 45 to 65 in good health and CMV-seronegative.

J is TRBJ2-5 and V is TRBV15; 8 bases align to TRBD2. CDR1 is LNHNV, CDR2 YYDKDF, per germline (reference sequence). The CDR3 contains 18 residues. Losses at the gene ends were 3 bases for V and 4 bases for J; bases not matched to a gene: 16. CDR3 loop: CATSRRGSGDYLRETQYF. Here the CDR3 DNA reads TGTGCCACCAGCAGGAGGGGTAGCGGGGATTACCTTCGAGAGACCCAGTACTTC. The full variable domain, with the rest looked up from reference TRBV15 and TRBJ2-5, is DAMVIQNPRYQVTQFGKPVTLSCSQTLNHNVMYWYQQKSSQAPKLLFHYYDKDFNNEADTPDNFQSRRPNTSFCFLDIRSPGLGDTAMYLCATSRRGSGDYLRETQYFGPGTRLLVL.

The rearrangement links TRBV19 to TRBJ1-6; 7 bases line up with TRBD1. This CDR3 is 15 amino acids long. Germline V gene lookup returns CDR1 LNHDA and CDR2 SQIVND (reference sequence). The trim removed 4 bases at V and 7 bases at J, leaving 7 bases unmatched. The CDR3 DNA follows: TGTGCCAGTAGTACCGAGAGACAGGGAAATTCACCCCTCCACTTT. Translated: CASSTERQGNSPLHF.

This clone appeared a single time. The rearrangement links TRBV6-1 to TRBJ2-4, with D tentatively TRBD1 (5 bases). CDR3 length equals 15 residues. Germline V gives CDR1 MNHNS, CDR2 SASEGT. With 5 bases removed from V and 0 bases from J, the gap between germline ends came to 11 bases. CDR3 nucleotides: TGTGCCAGCAGTCAACAGACAGTAGCCAAAAACATTCAGTACTTC. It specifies CASSQQTVAKNIQYF.

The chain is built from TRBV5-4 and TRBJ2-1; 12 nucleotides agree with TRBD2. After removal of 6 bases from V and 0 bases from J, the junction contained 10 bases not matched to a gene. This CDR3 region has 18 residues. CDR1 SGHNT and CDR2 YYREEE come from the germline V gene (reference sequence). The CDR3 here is CASNRGLAGPSSYNEQFF. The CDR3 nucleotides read TGTGCCAGCAACCGCGGACTAGCGGGACCAAGCTCCTACAATGAGCAGTTCTTC.

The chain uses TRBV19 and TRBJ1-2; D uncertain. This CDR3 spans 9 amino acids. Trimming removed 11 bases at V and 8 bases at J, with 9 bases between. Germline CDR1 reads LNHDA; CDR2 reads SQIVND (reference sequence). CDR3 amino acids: CAAPGGYTF. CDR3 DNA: TGTGCCGCCCCGGGGGGCTACACCTTC. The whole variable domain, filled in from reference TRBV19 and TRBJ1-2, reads DGGITQSPKYLFRKEGQNVTLSCEQNLNHDAMYWYRQDPGQGLRLIYYSQIVNDFQKGDIAEGYSVSREKKESFPLTVTSAQKNPTAFYLCAAPGGYTFGSGTRLTVV.

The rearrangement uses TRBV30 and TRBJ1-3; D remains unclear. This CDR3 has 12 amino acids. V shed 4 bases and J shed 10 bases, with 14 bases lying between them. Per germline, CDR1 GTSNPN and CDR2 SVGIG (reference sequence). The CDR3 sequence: CAWKARVATIYF. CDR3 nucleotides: TGTGCCTGGAAGGCGAGAGTAGCAACCATATATTTT. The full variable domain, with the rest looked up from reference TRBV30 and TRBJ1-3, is SQTIHQWPATLVQPVGSPLSLECTVEGTSNPNLYWYRQAAGRGLQLLFYSVGIGQISSEVPQNLSASRPQDRQFILSSKKLLLSDSGFYLCAWKARVATIYFGEGSWLTVV.

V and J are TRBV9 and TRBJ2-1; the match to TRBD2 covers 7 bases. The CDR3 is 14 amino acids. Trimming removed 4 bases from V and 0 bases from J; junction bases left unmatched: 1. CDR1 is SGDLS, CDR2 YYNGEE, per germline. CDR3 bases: TGTGCCAGCAGCAAGCGGGACTCCTACAATGAGCAGTTCTTC. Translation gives CASSKRDSYNEQFF. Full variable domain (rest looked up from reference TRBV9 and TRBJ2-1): DSGVTQTPKHLITATGQRVTLRCSPRSGDLSVYWYQQSLDQGLQFLIQYYNGEERAKGNILERFSAQQFPDLHSELNLSSLELGDSALYFCASSKRDSYNEQFFGPGTRLTVL.

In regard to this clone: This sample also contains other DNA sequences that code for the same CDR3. Written as DNA, the CDR3 is TGTGCCAGCAGCCTGGGCAACTATAATTCACCCCTCCACTTT. This sequence encodes CASSLGNYNSPLHF. This chain links TRBV7-9 with TRBJ1-6; D not certain. The CDR3 runs to 14 residues. The V end lost 5 bases, the J end lost 3 bases, and 8 bases lay between the germline ends. CDR1 is SEHNR, CDR2 FQNEAQ, per germline (reference sequence).

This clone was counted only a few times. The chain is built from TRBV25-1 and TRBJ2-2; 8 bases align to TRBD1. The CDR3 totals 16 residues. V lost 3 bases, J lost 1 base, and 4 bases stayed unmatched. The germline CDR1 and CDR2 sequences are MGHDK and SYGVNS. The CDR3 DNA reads TGTGCCAGCAGTGATTCCGGGACAGGGAACACCGGGGAGCTGTTTTTT. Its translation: CASSDSGTGNTGELFF.

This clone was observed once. CDR3 loop: CATPDRNYGYTF. CDR3 nucleotide sequence: TGTGCCACCCCGGACAGAAACTATGGCTACACCTTC. The rearrangement uses TRBV28 and TRBJ1-2; D perhaps matches TRBD1 (6 bases). The V end lost 10 bases, the J end lost 2 bases, and 11 bases lay between the germline ends. CDR3 size: 12 residues. Germline V gives CDR1 MDHEN, CDR2 SYDVKM.

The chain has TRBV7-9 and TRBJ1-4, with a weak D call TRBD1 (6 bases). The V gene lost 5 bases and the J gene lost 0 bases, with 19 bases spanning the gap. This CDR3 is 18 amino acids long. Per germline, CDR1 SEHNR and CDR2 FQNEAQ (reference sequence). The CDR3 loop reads CASSKVGGGLATNEKLFF. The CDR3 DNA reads TGTGCCAGCAGCAAGGTGGGGGGGGGCCTTGCAACTAATGAAAAACTGTTTTTT.